This T cell receptor beta chain was captured by sequencing in a study of metastatic and nonmetastatic thyroid tumors. This clone is termed medium-sized. Its antigen is not identified. CDR3 length: 14 residues. Trimming removed 6 bases from V and 6 bases from J, with 14 bases in between. TCRdb re-clonotyped the PCR reads via MiXCR. The sample records fewer than 40,000 clones, 15% being singletons. Broader study findings: According to reports, the diversity of TCR beta was significantly higher in malignant thyroid tumors than in benign nodules, and this held in both blood and tumor samples.

Thyroid surgery took place with no prior treatment in any patient. Input material: blood. The TCR comes from a male donor with papillary thyroid cancer or a benign thyroid nodule (not recorded which). Some clones in this sample may be carry-over from other donors' samples. The rearrangement uses TRBV12-3 or TRBV12-4 and TRBJ2-2; D ambiguous. Here the CDR3 reads CASRPSGEAGELFF. As DNA, the CDR3 is TGTGCCAGCAGGCCCTCAGGAGAAGCCGGGGAGCTGTTTTTT.